This T cell receptor beta chain is drawn from a study of blood T cell repertoires in COVID-19. This clone was detected only once. This CDR3 is also generated by other DNA sequences in the sample. The repertoire was sequenced with immunoSEQ multiplex PCR; TCRdb's copy has only in-frame clones and lacks some. The table has about 160,000 clones, approximately 80% seen once. Input material: peripheral blood. This receptor was identified in a woman older than 75 with active or convalescent COVID-19.

CDR3 amino acids: CASSLGHSTDTQYF. CDR3 DNA sequence: TGTGCCAGCAGCTTAGGACACAGCACAGATACGCAGTATTTT. The chain recombines TRBV7-3 with TRBJ2-3; a weak D match, TRBD1 (5 bases). The CDR3 totals 14 residues. Looked up from germline, CDR1 is SGHTA and CDR2 is FQGTGA. Trimming removed 2 bases at V and 0 bases at J, with 6 bases between.